The table lists the clone carrying this T cell receptor beta chain with a few counts. There were TCR beta CDR3 regions amplified from RNA transcripts. The TCR CDR3 first-round RT-PCR relied on the HTBI primer set. Each CDR3 protein is one row after TCRdb ran MiXCR on the multiplex PCR reads. The data show hundreds of thousands of distinct CDR3 sequences, with over 35% seen just once and more than 7% held by the top ten. The sample belongs to a study of T cells in Graves' hyperthyroidism and ophthalmopathy. CDR1 MNHEY and CDR2 SVGAGI come from the germline V gene. Trimming took 0 bases from V and 1 from J, leaving 9 bases between them. The CDR3 loop spans 15 amino acids. Stable hyperthyroidism: no ophthalmopathy progression over 18 months of follow-up. Newly diagnosed hyperthyroidism, duration under 2 months, in patients aged 18 to 65. Criteria for exclusion of patients were uncontrolled infection, other autoimmune disease, pregnancy or lactation.

The TCR originated in a man between 18 and 35 years old with Graves' hyperthyroidism. The sequencing input was blood. The chain uses TRBV6-5 and TRBJ1-1, with D perhaps TRBD1 (5 bases). CDR3 sequence (DNA): TGTGCCAGCAGTTACTCGCAGGGAACGAACACTGAAGCTTTCTTT. Residues: CASSYSQGTNTEAFF.